These 31 T cell receptor beta chains were all obtained from the same sample, sequenced in a study of control samples from healthy donors and cancer patients. Repertoires were generated with immunoSEQ multiplex PCR, while TCRdb's copy carries only in-frame clones and drops some. This table has roughly 120,000 clones, roughly 88% appearing once. The sequenced sample consisted of PBMCs. The source of these receptors is a woman aged 55 to 70 with lung cancer.

This clone was counted only a few times. The chain joins TRBV7-2 to TRBJ1-2; D not resolved. V was shortened by 4 bases and J by 7 bases, with 10 bases between the two germline ends. The CDR3 extends over 12 amino acids. Germline values: CDR1 SGHTA, CDR2 FQGNSA. CDR3 nucleotide sequence: TGTGCCAGCAGCTCAGAAGTAGGTGGCTACACCTTC. Translating gives CASSSEVGGYTF.

This rearrangement joins TRBV7-3 to TRBJ2-3; 12 bases are shared with TRBD2. V lost 4 bases to trimming and J lost 2 bases; unmatched junction nucleotides: 4. The CDR3 extends over 16 amino acids. CDR1 and CDR2 (germline): SGHTA, FQGTGA. CDR3 in amino acids: CASSSASGGATDTQYF. CDR3 bases: TGTGCCAGCAGCTCAGCTAGCGGGGGGGCCACAGATACGCAGTATTTT.

The chain combines TRBV27 with TRBJ1-1, with D perhaps TRBD1 (6 bases). Germline CDR1 MNHEY, CDR2 SMNVEV (reference sequence). The CDR3 spans 16 residues. The germline V and J ends were trimmed by 2 bases and 0 bases, with 13 bases remaining between them. CDR3 nucleotides: TGTGCCAGCAGTTTAAGAGGAGGACAGATGAACACTGAAGCTTTCTTT. Translation gives CASSLRGGQMNTEAFF.

The chain combines TRBV3-1 (or the pseudogene TRBV3-2) with TRBJ1-1; D unresolved. Between the trimmed V and J ends, which lost 8 bases and 1 base, there was a span of 8 bases. The CDR3 runs to 12 residues. Per the germline V gene, CDR1 is LGHDT and CDR2 is YNNKEL (reference sequence). The CDR3 reads CASRRRNTEAFF. In DNA, the CDR3 is TGTGCCAGCCGGCGGCGGAACACTGAAGCTTTCTTT.

This chain uses TRBV6-6 with TRBJ1-1; maybe TRBD1 (6 bases). The V end was cut by 0 bases, the J end by 4 bases, with 12 bases between. The germline V gene encodes CDR1 MNHNY and CDR2 SVGAGI (reference sequence). This CDR3 spans 15 amino acids. CDR3 loop: CASSYSGRGRTEAFF. As DNA, the CDR3 is TGTGCCAGCAGTTACTCGGGCAGGGGACGCACTGAAGCTTTCTTT.

The chain uses TRBV18 and TRBJ2-3, with D tentatively TRBD1 (6 bases). Trimming removed 3 bases from V and 6 bases from J, with 16 bases in between. Germline loops: CDR1 KGHSH, CDR2 LQKENI. The CDR3 extends over 15 amino acids. The chain's CDR3 is CASSPRTDRQDTQYF. CDR3 coding DNA: TGTGCCAGCTCACCCCGAACAGACAGGCAGGATACGCAGTATTTT.

The chain uses TRBV24-1 and TRBJ2-7; no firm D call. The CDR3 runs to 14 residues. V gave up 3 bases and J gave up 0 bases, with 8 bases separating them. CDR1 is KGHDR and CDR2 is SFDVKD in the germline V gene. CDR3 bases: TGTGCCACCAGTGATGGTACAGCCTCCTACGAGCAGTACTTC. Amino acids: CATSDGTASYEQYF.

The chain uses TRBV6-2 or TRBV6-3 and TRBJ1-1; TRBD1 aligns across 9 bases. Trimming took 6 bases from V and 5 from J; bases not matched to a gene: 16. From germline, CDR1 is MNHEY and CDR2 SVGEGT. CDR3 length: 17 amino acids. CDR3 nucleotides: TGTGCCAGCAGCCATCCGATGTCCGGGACAGGGAGAACTGAAGCTTTCTTT. Its protein is CASSHPMSGTGRTEAFF.

The chain combines TRBV5-1 with TRBJ1-3; no definite D call. Germline V CDR1 and CDR2: SGHRS, YFSETQ. Deletions cut 0 bases from V and 0 bases from J, with 4 bases between. The CDR3 extends over 14 amino acids. As DNA, the CDR3 is TGCGCCAGCAGCTTGGACAGCTCTGGAAACACCATATATTTT. Translated, it gives CASSLDSSGNTIYF.

This chain links TRBV5-4 with TRBJ1-5; the D is unclear. There are 15 residues in the CDR3. The V gene's germline CDR1 is SGHNT and CDR2 YYREEE (reference sequence). V was trimmed by 0 bases and J by 0 bases, leaving 7 bases between them. CDR3: CASSLDGLSNQPQHF. CDR3 DNA sequence: TGTGCCAGCAGCTTGGATGGACTTAGCAATCAGCCCCAGCATTTT.

The chain is built from TRBV5-1 and TRBJ1-4; 9 bases are a match to TRBD1. The V gene end was trimmed by 4 bases and the J gene end by 6 bases; junction bases not matched to a gene: 1. Germline V gives CDR1 SGHRS, CDR2 YFSETQ. The CDR3 spans 13 residues. CDR3: CASSRTGDEKLFF. CDR3 coding DNA: TGCGCCAGCAGCCGGACAGGGGATGAAAAACTGTTTTTT.

CDR3 in DNA: TGTGCCAGCAGAACTACCGGGACCCAGACCTACGAGCAGTACTTC. Its translation: CASRTTGTQTYEQYF. V usage is TRBV7-2 and J usage is TRBJ2-7; possibly TRBD1 or TRBD2 for D (5 bases each). The CDR3 is 15 residues long. CDR1 and CDR2 (germline): SGHTA, FQGNSA. The V gene lost 6 bases and the J gene lost 2 bases, with 17 bases spanning the gap.

V and J are TRBV7-9 and TRBJ1-1, with 8 nucleotides matching TRBD1. Germline V lookup: CDR1 SEHNR, CDR2 FQNEAQ (reference sequence). J lost 6 bases, V lost 5 bases, and 11 bases had no gene match. This CDR3 has 15 residues. The CDR3 DNA follows: TGTGCCAGCAGCGGAACAGGGGGAAGGCGATCTGAAGCTTTCTTT. Its translation: CASSGTGGRRSEAFF.

This sequence joins TRBV9 and TRBJ1-2; 8 nucleotides align to TRBD1. Germline CDR1 SGDLS, CDR2 YYNGEE. The CDR3 is made up of 15 amino acids. The junction had 7 bases not matched to a gene; V was cut back by 0 bases and J by 6 bases. The CDR3 bases are TGTGCCAGCAGCGTAGGAAACAGGGGGTGGGATGGCTACACCTTC. Its translation is CASSVGNRGWDGYTF.

J is TRBJ1-1 and V is TRBV9; no clear D gene. The CDR3 spans 14 residues. Per germline, CDR1 SGDLS and CDR2 YYNGEE. Deletions cut 0 bases from V and 7 bases from J, with 13 bases between. In DNA, the CDR3 is TGTGCCAGCAGCGTAGCATTACGCGGCAGTGAAGCTTTCTTT. As protein: CASSVALRGSEAFF. Drawing the rest from reference TRBV9 and TRBJ1-1, the complete variable domain is DSGVTQTPKHLITATGQRVTLRCSPRSGDLSVYWYQQSLDQGLQFLIQYYNGEERAKGNILERFSAQQFPDLHSELNLSSLELGDSALYFCASSVALRGSEAFFGQGTRLTVV.

This clone was picked up one time. V and J are TRBV6-5 and TRBJ2-7, with TRBD1 identical over 8 bases. V trimming: 5 bases; J trimming: 4 bases; junction bases outside the gene matches: 7. Germline-derived CDR1 and CDR2 are MNHEY and SVGAGI. The CDR3 length is 14 residues. CDR3 bases: TGTGCCAGCAGTCCCTGGACAGGGAAGTACGAGCAGTACTTC. It yields the protein CASSPWTGKYEQYF.

The V gene is TRBV7-9, the J gene TRBJ1-5, with D possibly TRBD1 on 5 matching bases. This CDR3 region has 14 residues. V was pared by 2 bases and J by 6 bases, with 11 bases between. Germline V gene data show CDR1 as SEHNR and CDR2 as FQNEAQ (reference sequence). The CDR3 spells CASSLSQGGQPQHF. The CDR3, as DNA: TGTGCCAGCAGCTTATCGCAGGGTGGTCAGCCCCAGCATTTT.

J is TRBJ2-4 and V is TRBV29-1, with D perhaps assigned TRBD1 or TRBD2 (7 bases each). This CDR3 is 15 amino acids long. CDR1 and CDR2 (germline): SQVTM, ANQGSEA. V gave up 3 bases and J gave up 3 bases, with 15 bases separating them. The CDR3 loop reads CSVEGGGTGKNIQYF. In DNA form, the CDR3 reads TGCAGCGTTGAGGGAGGGGGCACAGGCAAAAACATTCAGTACTTC.

V is TRBV9 and J is TRBJ1-2; D not resolved. V lost 3 bases and J lost 7, with 19 bases in between. CDR3 length: 15 amino acids. The germline V gene has CDR1 SGDLS and CDR2 YYNGEE. The CDR3 bases are TGTGCCAGCAGCGCCTCTGAGGAATGGAAGGGTGGCTACACCTTC. Protein product: CASSASEEWKGGYTF.

The chain joins TRBV18 to TRBJ2-1, with a possible D match to TRBD2 (6 bases). The CDR3 covers 13 residues. The germline V gene encodes CDR1 KGHSH and CDR2 LQKENI. V was clipped by 2 bases and J by 9 bases, with 11 bases between them. Here the CDR3 DNA reads TGTGCCAGCTCACCAAAGGCGCGGGGTGAGCAGTTCTTC. Translated, it gives CASSPKARGEQFF.

The rearrangement joins TRBV7-2 to TRBJ1-2, with 7 bases that match TRBD1. The length of the CDR3 is 16 residues. Trimming removed 5 bases from V and 2 bases from J; junction bases left unmatched: 11. Per germline, CDR1 SGHTA and CDR2 FQGNSA. CDR3 residues: CASSPYLVQGNYGYTF. In nucleotides, the CDR3 is TGTGCCAGCAGCCCTTATCTAGTACAGGGGAACTATGGCTACACCTTC. Full variable domain (missing parts from reference TRBV7-2 and TRBJ1-2): GAGVSQSPSNKVTEKGKDVELRCDPISGHTALYWYRQSLGQGLEFLIYFQGNSAPDKSGLPSDRFSAERTGGSVSTLTIQRTQQEDSAVYLCASSPYLVQGNYGYTFGSGTRLTVV.

The rearrangement links TRBV6-1 to TRBJ1-2; tentative D call: TRBD1 (5 bases). CDR3 length: 14 residues. Germline CDR1 is MNHNS and CDR2 is SASEGT. V was shortened by 2 bases and J by 4 bases, with 11 bases between the two germline ends. DNA for the CDR3: TGTGCCAGCAGTGAAATGCAGGGTGCCTATGGCTACACCTTC. Its protein is CASSEMQGAYGYTF.

The chain has TRBV9 and TRBJ1-1; D gene uncertain. There are 14 residues in the CDR3. Trimming removed 0 bases at V and 1 base at J, with 7 bases between. From germline, CDR1 is SGDLS and CDR2 YYNGEE. CDR3 nucleotides: TGTGCCAGCAGCGTAGTCGCAGAGAACACTGAAGCTTTCTTT. Protein product: CASSVVAENTEAFF.

In its sample, this clone was seen a few times. The V gene is TRBV19, the J gene TRBJ2-1; D is possibly TRBD2 (6 bases). The CDR3 length is 14 residues. V was pared by 3 bases and J by 8 bases, with 14 bases between. Looked up from germline, CDR1 is LNHDA and CDR2 is SQIVND (reference sequence). The CDR3 here is CASSILLARDEQFF. CDR3 coding DNA: TGTGCCAGTAGTATCCTACTAGCCCGGGATGAGCAGTTCTTC. The full variable domain, in which reference TRBV19 and TRBJ2-1 provide the parts outside the CDR3, is DGGITQSPKYLFRKEGQNVTLSCEQNLNHDAMYWYRQDPGQGLRLIYYSQIVNDFQKGDIAEGYSVSREKKESFPLTVTSAQKNPTAFYLCASSILLARDEQFFGPGTRLTVL.

V and J are TRBV6-1 and TRBJ1-2, with a possible D match to TRBD1 (5 bases). Trimming shortened V by 0 bases and J by 8 bases, and 10 bases separated the two germline ends. The length of the CDR3 is 13 residues. Germline CDR1 and CDR2: MNHNS and SASEGT. CDR3 residues: CASSEAGQIGYTF. In DNA, the CDR3 is TGTGCCAGCAGTGAAGCTGGACAAATAGGCTACACCTTC.

The chain has TRBV7-6 and TRBJ2-5; D may match TRBD1 or TRBD2 (5 bases each). Germline values: CDR1 SGHVS, CDR2 FNYEAQ. The V and J ends lost 1 base and 5 bases respectively, with 14 bases between them. The CDR3 has 15 residues. CDR3 nucleotide sequence: TGTGCCAGCAGCTTAGAAGGGGCCCGAGGGGAGACCCAGTACTTC. This translates into CASSLEGARGETQYF.

Turning to this clone: Other DNA sequences in this sample translate to the same CDR3. The rearrangement joins TRBV19 to TRBJ1-2; 7 positions match TRBD1. Trimming at V came to 1 base and at J to 4 bases, leaving 0 bases not matched to a gene. The V gene's germline CDR1 is LNHDA and CDR2 SQIVND (reference sequence). This CDR3 comprises 13 residues. CDR3 nucleotide sequence: TGTGCCAGTAGTATAGGGACAGGCTATGGCTACACCTTC. It specifies CASSIGTGYGYTF.

V gene TRBV2 combines with J gene TRBJ2-7; weak D call: TRBD1 (5 bases). V was cut by 2 bases and J by 6 bases, with 14 bases left in between. The germline V gene encodes CDR1 SNHLY and CDR2 FYNNEI. The length of the CDR3 is 14 residues. CDR3 amino acids: CASSENRLSREQYF. CDR3 sequence (DNA): TGTGCCAGCAGTGAAAACAGGCTAAGTCGCGAGCAGTACTTC. The entire variable domain, with the rest obtained from reference TRBV2 and TRBJ2-7, is as follows: EPEVTQTPSHQVTQMGQEVILRCVPISNHLYFYWYRQILGQKVEFLVSFYNNEISEKSEIFDDQFSVERPDGSNFTLKIRSTKLEDSAMYFCASSENRLSREQYFGPGTRLTVT.

The chain has TRBV2 and TRBJ2-7; 8 bases align to TRBD1. CDR3 length equals 13 residues. Trimming removed 6 bases from V and 3 bases from J; junction bases left unmatched: 4. CDR1 and CDR2 (germline): SNHLY, FYNNEI. The CDR3: CASSEDRVYEQYF. The CDR3, as DNA: TGTGCCAGCAGCGAGGACAGGGTCTACGAGCAGTACTTC.

The genes are TRBV6-6 and TRBJ2-5; D might be TRBD2 (5 bases). Trimming cost V 5 bases and J 0 bases, with 16 bases left between them. CDR1 and CDR2 (germline): MNHNY, SVGAGI (reference sequence). The CDR3 extends over 16 amino acids. CDR3 residues: CASSNAETGNQETQYF. CDR3 DNA sequence: TGTGCCAGCAGTAACGCTGAAACGGGAAACCAAGAGACCCAGTACTTC.

This chain joins TRBV5-5 and TRBJ1-2, with 12 bases matching TRBD1. Germline trimming cut 5 bases from V and 6 bases from J; bases unmatched to any gene: 20. Germline CDR1 and CDR2: SGHKS and YYEKEE (reference sequence). The CDR3 length is 19 residues. CDR3 bases: TGTGCCAGCAGTAACCGGGTGGGGACAGGGGGCGCGGTACGTGATGGCTACACCTTC. As protein: CASSNRVGTGGAVRDGYTF.